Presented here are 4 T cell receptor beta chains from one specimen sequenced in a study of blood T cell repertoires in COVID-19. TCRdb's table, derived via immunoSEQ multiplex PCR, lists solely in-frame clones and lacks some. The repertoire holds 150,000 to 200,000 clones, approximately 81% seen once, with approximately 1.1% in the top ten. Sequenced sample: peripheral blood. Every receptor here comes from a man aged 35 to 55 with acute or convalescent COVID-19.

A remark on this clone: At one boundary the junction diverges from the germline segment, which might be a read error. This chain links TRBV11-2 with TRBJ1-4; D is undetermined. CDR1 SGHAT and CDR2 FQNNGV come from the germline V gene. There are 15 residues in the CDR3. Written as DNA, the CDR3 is TGTGCCAGCAGCCTAGAGGCGGCAACTAATGAAAAACTGTTTTTT. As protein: CASSLEAATNEKLFF.

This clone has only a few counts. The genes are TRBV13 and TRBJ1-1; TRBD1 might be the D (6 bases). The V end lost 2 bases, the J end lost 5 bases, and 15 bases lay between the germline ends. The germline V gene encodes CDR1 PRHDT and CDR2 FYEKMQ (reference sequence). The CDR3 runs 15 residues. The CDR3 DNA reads TGTGCCAGCAGCTTATGGAGTAAGGGGGGGACTGAAGCTTTCTTT. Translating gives CASSLWSKGGTEAFF.

CDR3 nucleotide sequence: TGTGCCAGTAGCGAAAACACCATATATTTT. It encodes CASSENTIYF. The V gene is TRBV2, the J gene TRBJ1-3; unclear D gene. The CDR3 covers 10 residues. CDR1 is SNHLY, CDR2 FYNNEI, per germline. The ends were cut back, 9 bases at V and 6 bases at J, with 6 bases in the middle. Full variable domain (outside the CDR3, taken from reference TRBV2 and TRBJ1-3): EPEVTQTPSHQVTQMGQEVILRCVPISNHLYFYWYRQILGQKVEFLVSFYNNEISEKSEIFDDQFSVERPDGSNFTLKIRSTKLEDSAMYFCASSENTIYFGEGSWLTVV.

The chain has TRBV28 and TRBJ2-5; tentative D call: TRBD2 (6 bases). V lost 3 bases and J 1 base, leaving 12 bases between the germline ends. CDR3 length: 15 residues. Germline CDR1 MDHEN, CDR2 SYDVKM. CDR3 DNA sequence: TGTGCCAGCAGTTTGGTGGGTAGCGGCCAAGAGACCCAGTACTTC. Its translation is CASSLVGSGQETQYF.